These T cell receptor beta chains were read from a single sample in a study of blood T cell repertoires in COVID-19. Assay: immunoSEQ multiplex PCR; the TCRdb copy retains only in-frame clones and omits some. Of roughly 200,000 clones in the sample, around 85% were seen once. Material for sequencing was PBMCs or T cells enriched from blood (not recorded which). The receptors were sampled from a man between 40 and 49 years old who had recovered from COVID-19. The CDR3 runs from the conserved cysteine through the conserved F or W. The D gene is left open where the match is weak. Some rows mark clone size as missing; the rest say once, few, many or name a class of expanded clone.

V gene	clone size	D gene	J gene	CDR3 DNA	CDR3 protein
TRBV30	-	-	TRBJ2-7	TGTGCCTGGAGTGTACAAAGCTACGAGCAGTACTTC	CAWSVQSYEQYF
TRBV20-1	-	-	TRBJ1-2	TGCAGTGCTAGAGTAAACTATGGCTACACCTTC	CSARVNYGYTF
TRBV2	-	TRBD2	TRBJ2-2	TGTGCCAGCAGTGAACTAGCGGGAGGTTTGACCGGGGAGCTGTTTTTT	CASSELAGGLTGELFF
TRBV3-1/TRBV3-2	-	-	TRBJ2-1	TGTGCCAGCAGCCAAAACTATCCGGTAGACAATGAGCAGTTCTTC	CASSQNYPVDNEQFF
TRBV12-5	-	-	TRBJ2-7	TGTGCTAGTGGTTTTCTACAAGCCCAGGGCGAGCAGTACTTC	CASGFLQAQGEQYF
TRBV14	-	TRBD2	TRBJ2-1	TGTGCCAGCAGCTTAACCGGGACTAGCGGGAGCATTGAGCAGTTCTTC	CASSLTGTSGSIEQFF
TRBV5-1	-	-	TRBJ2-3	TGCGCCAGCAGCGGAGGGGTAACTAGCACAGATACGCAGTATTTT	CASSGGVTSTDTQYF
TRBV18	-	TRBD1	TRBJ2-3	TGTGCCAGCTCACCAGGGACAGGGGGCTTTACGCAGTATTTT	CASSPGTGGFTQYF
TRBV6-1	-	-	TRBJ1-5	TGTGCCAGCAGTGCTAAAGCCACGAGACTCCCGAGGGAGCCCCAGCATTTT	CASSAKATRLPREPQHF
TRBV5-1	-	-	TRBJ1-3	TGCGCCAGCAGCTTGAGCGACTTGAGCTCTGGAAACACCATATATTTT	CASSLSDLSSGNTIYF
TRBV3-1/TRBV3-2	-	TRBD2	TRBJ2-1	TGTGCCAGCAGCCAAGGGGACGGACGCCGGGACTACTTCTACAATGAGCAGTTCTTC	CASSQGDGRRDYFYNEQFF
TRBV4-2	-	TRBD2	TRBJ2-7	TGTGCCAGCAGCCAAGTATTAGCGGGAGCCCCCTACGAGCAGTACTTC	CASSQVLAGAPYEQYF
TRBV30	-	TRBD1	TRBJ1-5	TGTGCCTGGAGTCACAGCCGAGCCGGGACAGGGCCGCGCGGTCAGCCCCAGCATTTT	CAWSHSRAGTGPRGQPQHF
TRBV9	-	-	TRBJ1-2	TGTGCCAGCAGCGTAGAAAGCAGTTCTCCAGGGGGCTACACCTTC	CASSVESSSPGGYTF
TRBV5-8	few	-	TRBJ2-7	TGTGCCAGCACGATTCTAGGGGGAATACCCTACGAGCAGTACTTC	CASTILGGIPYEQYF
TRBV9	-	-	TRBJ2-3	TGTGCCAGCAGCCTAGGGGGGGGCACAGATACGCAGTATTTT	CASSLGGGTDTQYF
TRBV6-5	many	-	TRBJ2-5	TGTGCCAGCAGTTACGAGACAGCTCAAGAGACCCAGTACTTC	CASSYETAQETQYF
TRBV19	-	TRBD1	TRBJ2-7	TGTGCCAGTAGTAGGGTGGGACAGGAGAACTACGAGCAGTACTTC	CASSRVGQENYEQYF
TRBV4-2	-	-	TRBJ1-2	TGTGCCAGCAGCCAGAGGACAGCTCCAGCTAACTATGGCTACACCTTC	CASSQRTAPANYGYTF
TRBV18	few	-	TRBJ1-2	TGTGCCAGCTCACGCGATCAGGGGTCATATGGCTACACCTTC	CASSRDQGSYGYTF
TRBV19	-	TRBD1	TRBJ1-2	TGTGCCAGTACCTCAAAGGGGGCTCGCTATGGCTACACCTTC	CASTSKGARYGYTF
TRBV5-1	-	TRBD1	TRBJ1-1	TGCGCCAGCAGCGCCGGGACAGTGAACACTGAAGCTTTCTTT	CASSAGTVNTEAFF
TRBV5-1	-	-	TRBJ1-6	TGCGCCAGCAGCTTGAGGGAATCTGGGAGTAATTCACCCCTCCACTTT	CASSLRESGSNSPLHF
TRBV6-6	-	-	TRBJ1-2	TGTGCCAGCAGTTACGCCATAGATGGCTACACCTTC	CASSYAIDGYTF
TRBV28	-	-	TRBJ1-1	TGTGCCTCGGGGACTGAAGCTTTCTTT	CASGTEAFF
TRBV28	few	-	TRBJ2-7	TGTGCGACGGCGGGGTTCGGGTACGAGCAGTACTTC	CATAGFGYEQYF
TRBV7-2	-	TRBD1	TRBJ2-5	TGTGCCAGCAGCTTGACAGGGGGCGAGGAGACCCAGTACTTC	CASSLTGGEETQYF
TRBV4-1	-	TRBD2	TRBJ2-3	TGCGCCAGCAGCCATTTCAACGGACTAGCCCCCCCAGATACGCAGTATTTT	CASSHFNGLAPPDTQYF
TRBV19	-	TRBD2	TRBJ2-2	TGTGCCAGTAGTATACAGCGGGAGCGCGGGGAGCTGTTTTTT	CASSIQRERGELFF
TRBV5-1	-	TRBD2	TRBJ2-5	TGCGCCAGCAGCCTGGGGACTAGCAGGCCGCAAGAGACCCAGTACTTC	CASSLGTSRPQETQYF
TRBV7-9	-	-	TRBJ2-7	TGTGCCAGCAGCGCAAGCTTCGACTCCTACGAGCAGTACTTC	CASSASFDSYEQYF
TRBV10-3	-	TRBD1	TRBJ2-7	TGTGCCATCAGTGAGGGGACTTCGGGACAGGGGGGCTACGAGCAGTACTTC	CAISEGTSGQGGYEQYF
TRBV9	-	TRBD1	TRBJ1-4	TGTGCCAGCAGCGAGGCAGGGGGTAATGAAAAACTGTTTTTT	CASSEAGGNEKLFF
TRBV9	-	-	TRBJ1-1	TGTGCCAGCAGCGCCCTACAGGCGGGAACTGAAGCTTTCTTT	CASSALQAGTEAFF
TRBV7-6	-	-	TRBJ2-2	TGTGCCAGCAGCTCTTTTGTGGGGGGGCTCGACACCGGGGAGCTGTTTTTT	CASSSFVGGLDTGELFF
TRBV5-7	-	-	TRBJ2-3	TGTGCCAGCACCCCTTGGTGTGCGGAGACAGATACGCAGTATTTT	CASTPWCAETDTQYF
TRBV11-2	once	-	TRBJ2-3	TGTGCCAGCAGCTTATCAATCCGGAGAGATACGCAGTATTTT	CASSLSIRRDTQYF
TRBV6-5	-	-	TRBJ1-2	TGTGCCAGCAGTTACGGGGGCGCACGTGGCTACACCTTC	CASSYGGARGYTF
TRBV7-2	-	-	TRBJ1-3	TGTGCCAGCAGTCAAGGGACTTACTCTGGAAACACCATATATTTT	CASSQGTYSGNTIYF
TRBV28	-	TRBD2	TRBJ2-3	TGTGCCAGCAGTCTCTTGACTAGCGGGAGACACACAGATACGCAGTATTTT	CASSLLTSGRHTDTQYF